This TCR beta chain was sequenced in a study of cytomegalovirus exposure and HLA in healthy donors. Whole-study context: Early on, a data release was issued that held some 91 million unique TCRs from HLA-typed donors. Study conclusions and caveats: The study flagged some 170 TCR beta chains as cytomegalovirus-associated.

CDR3 size: 16 residues. After removal of 5 bases from V and 3 bases from J, the junction contained 10 bases not matched to a gene. CDR1 and CDR2 (germline): LNHDA, SQIVND (reference sequence). In the PCR, 60 Vbeta and 13 Jbeta primers were used. As processed by the authors: The authors later counted roughly 77 million unique TCR beta chains, approximately 12 million of them shared. Measured with immunoSEQ multiplex PCR; TCRdb has only the in-frame clones, and not every one. D and trimming were read from the DNA, whereas the V and J calls and clone size are those reported in that table. In all, the sample yields more than 95,000 clones. Each of the donors was a healthy bone marrow donor. Concerning this clone: The antigen remains unidentified.

This receptor was obtained from a young man in good health and CMV-seronegative. Material for sequencing was PBMCs. The J gene is TRBJ1-5, the V gene TRBV19; 7 bases agree with TRBD1. CDR3 sequence reads: CASSVQGTRTNQPQHF. The CDR3 bases are TGTGCCAGTAGTGTACAGGGGACTCGGACCAATCAGCCCCAGCATTTT.